A single sample gave rise to the 8 T cell receptor beta chains below, sequenced in a study of cytomegalovirus exposure and HLA in healthy donors. The PCR ran on 60 Vbeta and 13 Jbeta primers. Here immunoSEQ multiplex PCR was the method, and the copy in TCRdb shows in-frame clones only, minus some. The sample table includes around 36,000 clones. Specimen: PBMCs. The source is a woman in her thirties in good health and CMV-seropositive.

This chain connects TRBV11-2 to TRBJ2-3, with D unclear. The CDR3 has 15 amino acids. V lost 1 base and J 4 bases, leaving 12 bases between the germline ends. In germline, CDR1 is SGHAT, CDR2 FQNNGV. CDR3 protein: CASSLAQPLADTQYF. The DNA of the CDR3 is TGTGCCAGCAGCTTAGCTCAACCACTCGCAGATACGCAGTATTTT.

This sequence joins TRBV2 and TRBJ2-7; D uncertain. Trimming took off 7 bases at V and 6 bases at J, with 16 bases between the two ends. CDR3 length: 13 residues. Germline V gives CDR1 SNHLY, CDR2 FYNNEI. CDR3 loop: CASIQAPGSEQYF. CDR3 DNA: TGTGCCAGCATCCAGGCCCCTGGTAGCGAGCAGTACTTC. The full variable domain, in which reference TRBV2 and TRBJ2-7 provide the parts outside the CDR3, is EPEVTQTPSHQVTQMGQEVILRCVPISNHLYFYWYRQILGQKVEFLVSFYNNEISEKSEIFDDQFSVERPDGSNFTLKIRSTKLEDSAMYFCASIQAPGSEQYFGPGTRLTVT.

The CDR3 sequence is CASSLSVQSGHERTLEQYF. CDR3 DNA: TGTGCCAGCAGTTTAAGCGTGCAAAGCGGCCACGAGCGTACCCTCGAGCAGTACTTC. The chain uses TRBV28 and TRBJ2-7; D possibly corresponds to TRBD2 (5 bases). CDR3 length: 19 residues. Germline CDR1 MDHEN, CDR2 SYDVKM. Trimming shortened V by 2 bases and J by 6 bases, and 29 bases separated the two germline ends.

The chain carries TRBV5-1 and TRBJ2-7; D call uncertain. Trimming pared 0 bases from V and 1 base from J, leaving 11 bases between. This CDR3 region has 15 residues. CDR1 is SGHRS and CDR2 is YFSETQ in the germline V gene. The CDR3 is CASSLAAGSSYEQYF. For the CDR3, the DNA is TGCGCCAGCAGCTTGGCCGCAGGCAGTTCCTACGAGCAGTACTTC.

CDR3 protein: CASSVTSDRTSPLHF. In DNA form, the CDR3 reads TGTGCCAGTAGTGTTACGTCGGACAGGACTTCACCCCTCCACTTT. The chain employs TRBV19 and TRBJ1-6; 7 nucleotides agree with TRBD1. Germline V gene lookup returns CDR1 LNHDA and CDR2 SQIVND (reference sequence). Trimming at V came to 5 bases and at J to 9 bases, leaving 10 bases not matched to a gene. The CDR3 consists of 15 residues.

CDR3 nucleotides: TGTGCCAGCAGGCCTCTCTTGGCCTCGAACACTGAAGCTTTCTTT. This translates into CASRPLLASNTEAFF. V usage is TRBV6-5 and J usage is TRBJ1-1; no definite D call. Germline CDR1 is MNHEY and CDR2 is SVGAGI. Trimming took off 6 bases at V and 1 base at J, with 15 bases between the two ends. The CDR3 is made up of 15 amino acids.

The chain employs TRBV2 and TRBJ1-1, with TRBD1 as a possible D gene (5 bases). Trimming took 6 bases from V and 5 from J, leaving 13 bases between them. Per the germline V gene, CDR1 is SNHLY and CDR2 is FYNNEI. The CDR3 contains 13 residues. CDR3 residues: CASRWQGGTEAFF. In DNA form, the CDR3 reads TGTGCCAGCAGGTGGCAGGGAGGAACTGAAGCTTTCTTT.

The chain has TRBV5-1 and TRBJ2-5; TRBD1 aligns across 7 bases. The end of the DNA is better explained by TRBJ2-7, so the J call may be wrong. CDR3 size: 14 residues. Germline CDR1 reads SGHRS; CDR2 reads YFSETQ. CDR3 sequence: CASSLAVGGDEQYF. In DNA, the CDR3 is TGCGCCAGCAGCTTGGCCGTAGGGGGCGACGAGCAGTACTTC.